Shown below are 12 T cell receptor beta chains from a single sample sequenced in a study of T-cell reconstitution after alpha-beta-depleted transplantation in children. The authors prepared the TCRbeta library with unique molecular identifiers. TCRdb re-derived calls from the PCR reads in MiXCR, one entry per CDR3 protein. In the table there are about 540,000 distinct CDR3 sequences, around 17% of which are singletons. The source material was PBMCs from the stem cell graft donor, sampled from the stem cell graft. The receptor source for this set is a human donor who donated a stem cell graft to a child with acute lymphoblastic leukemia.

The V gene is TRBV12-3 or TRBV12-4, the J gene TRBJ2-7; D is perhaps TRBD2 (6 bases). V dropped 1 base and J dropped 2 bases, with 12 bases sitting between them. The CDR3 contains 15 residues. CDR3 in amino acids: CASSLVGGNTYEQYF. The CDR3 region has the DNA TGTGCCAGCAGTTTAGTCGGGGGTAACACCTACGAGCAGTACTTC.

The chain uses TRBV5-1 and TRBJ1-3; perhaps TRBD1 as D (6 bases). Germline CDR1 reads SGHRS; CDR2 reads YFSETQ. The length of the CDR3 is 13 residues. The ends were cut back, 4 bases at V and 12 bases at J, with 17 bases in the middle. CDR3 sequence (DNA): TGCGCCAGCAGCCTCGGACAGCGCCAAAACATATATTTT. It codes for CASSLGQRQNIYF.

This clonotype came up a few times. The chain joins TRBV20-1 to TRBJ1-6; TRBD1 is a possible D gene (5 bases). CDR3 length: 15 amino acids. Germline lookup yields CDR1 DFQATT and CDR2 SNEGSKA (reference sequence). Trimming removed 3 bases from V and 5 bases from J, with 14 bases in between. CDR3 DNA: TGCAGTGCTAGGGGAAGGGGACGGGATAATTCACCCCTCCACTTT. It specifies CSARGRGRDNSPLHF.

This clonotype was found a few times. The chain is built from TRBV21-1 and TRBJ2-5; the D call in the table, TRBD2, was not verified against the DNA. TRBV21-1 is deemed a pseudogene. The CDR3 runs to 14 residues. CDR3 region: CASSKGREQETQYF. DNA of the CDR3: TGTGCCAGCAGCAAGGGGCGGGAGCAGGAGACCCAGTACTTC.

This clonotype occurred many times. The chain joins TRBV2 to TRBJ1-4; 7 nucleotides agree with TRBD1. V lost 4 bases, J lost 8 bases, and 7 bases stayed unmatched. This CDR3 region has 14 residues. Germline V CDR1 and CDR2: SNHLY, FYNNEI. This CDR3 is CASSALQGWEKLFF. The CDR3 bases are TGTGCCAGCAGTGCGTTACAGGGGTGGGAAAAACTGTTTTTT.

The chain has TRBV4-2 and TRBJ2-1; D gene ambiguous. There are 14 residues in the CDR3. V shed 3 bases and J shed 0 bases, with 6 bases lying between them. From germline, CDR1 is LGHNA and CDR2 YNFKEQ. In DNA form, the CDR3 reads TGTGCCAGCAGCCAGTGGAGCTCCTACAATGAGCAGTTCTTC. Translated, it gives CASSQWSSYNEQFF.

This clonotype was seen a handful of times. V and J are TRBV4-1 and TRBJ2-3, with D tentatively TRBD2 (6 bases). V lost 0 bases and J 8 bases, leaving 9 bases between the germline ends. The CDR3 length is 13 residues. Germline loops: CDR1 MGHRA, CDR2 YSYEKL. This CDR3 reads CASSQESGLTQYF. For the CDR3, the DNA is TGCGCCAGCAGCCAAGAATCGGGACTTACGCAGTATTTT.

The gene calls are TRBV5-5 and TRBJ1-4; D is perhaps TRBD1 (6 bases). Germline-derived CDR1 and CDR2 are SGHKS and YYEKEE (reference sequence). CDR3 length: 16 amino acids. V dropped 4 bases and J dropped 0 bases, with 13 bases sitting between them. This CDR3 reads CASSQRQAATNEKLFF. The CDR3 nucleotides are TGTGCCAGCAGCCAAAGACAGGCAGCAACTAATGAAAAACTGTTTTTT.

The chain combines TRBV29-1 with TRBJ2-7; D perhaps matches TRBD2 (6 bases). Trimming removed 6 bases from V and 1 base from J, with 10 bases in between. Germline V gene lookup returns CDR1 SQVTM and CDR2 ANQGSEA. CDR3 length: 12 amino acids. CDR3 coding DNA: TGCAGCGTGATAGCGGCATCCTACGAGCAGTACTTC. Amino acid sequence: CSVIAASYEQYF.

V is TRBV7-3 and J is TRBJ2-3; D is undetermined. Trimming shortened V by 3 bases and J by 6 bases, and 10 bases separated the two germline ends. The CDR3 sequence is 13 residues long. The V gene's germline CDR1 is SGHTA and CDR2 FQGTGA. The CDR3 coding sequence is TGTGCCAGCAGCTTGTTGTCCGGGGATACGCAGTATTTT. Its translation: CASSLLSGDTQYF.

The chain combines TRBV18 with TRBJ1-1; D gene unclear. Germline V gene data show CDR1 as KGHSH and CDR2 as LQKENI. CDR3 length: 13 residues. V was trimmed by 1 base and J by 11 bases, leaving 14 bases between them. The CDR3 protein is CASSPLSPNVAFF. For the CDR3, the DNA is TGTGCCAGCTCACCACTCTCCCCGAACGTGGCTTTCTTT.

The chain links TRBV7-6 to TRBJ1-4; D ambiguous. The CDR3 contains 17 residues. The V end was cut by 1 base, the J end by 8 bases, with 20 bases between. Germline assignment: CDR1 SGHVS and CDR2 FNYEAQ. Here the CDR3 DNA reads TGTGCCAGCAGCTTAGAAAAAAAGGAGGCCGGTTGGGAAAAACTGTTTTTT. This sequence encodes CASSLEKKEAGWEKLFF. Together with reference TRBV7-6 and TRBJ1-4, the CDR3 gives the full variable domain: GAGVSQSPRYKVTKRGQDVALRCDPISGHVSLYWYRQALGQGPEFLTYFNYEAQQDKSGLPNDRFSAERPEGSISTLTIQRTEQRDSAMYRCASSLEKKEAGWEKLFFGSGTQLSVL.